The next 5 T cell receptor beta chains were all read from a single sample in a study of cytomegalovirus exposure and HLA in healthy donors. A multiplex PCR was run with 60 Vbeta primers and 13 Jbeta primers. Method: immunoSEQ multiplex PCR; TCRdb's copy keeps in-frame clones and lacks some. The sample table includes roughly 120,000 clones. The specimen was PBMCs. The receptors here all came from a man aged 40-49 years in good health and CMV-seronegative.

The chain carries TRBV7-9 and TRBJ1-4, with 10 bases matching TRBD1. This CDR3 has 16 amino acids. Germline CDR1 is SEHNR and CDR2 is FQNEAQ (reference sequence). J lost 3 bases, V lost 5 bases, and 6 bases had no gene match. The CDR3 nucleotides are TGTGCCAGCAGCGCAGACAGGGGGCCGGCTAATGAAAAACTGTTTTTT. Translating it yields CASSADRGPANEKLFF. Combining the CDR3 with reference TRBV7-9 and TRBJ1-4 gives the whole variable domain DTGVSQNPRHKITKRGQNVTFRCDPISEHNRLYWYRQTLGQGPEFLTYFQNEAQLEKSRLLSDRFSAERPKGSFSTLEIQRTEQGDSAMYLCASSADRGPANEKLFFGSGTQLSVL.

The chain links TRBV9 to TRBJ2-3; D not resolved. The germline V gene has CDR1 SGDLS and CDR2 YYNGEE. Trimming shortened V by 0 bases and J by 0 bases, and 5 bases separated the two germline ends. The CDR3 length is 14 residues. The CDR3 loop is CASSVATSTDTQYF. CDR3 nucleotides: TGTGCCAGCAGCGTAGCGACTAGCACAGATACGCAGTATTTT.

The chain uses TRBV5-1 and TRBJ2-1, with 13 bases matching TRBD2. This CDR3 comprises 17 residues. Trimming cost V 1 base and J 2 bases; bases outside gene matches: 3. Germline loops: CDR1 SGHRS, CDR2 YFSETQ. The CDR3 DNA follows: TGCGCCAGCAGCTTGACTAGCGGGAGGGTAACCTACAATGAGCAGTTCTTC. It codes for CASSLTSGRVTYNEQFF. The complete variable domain, with remaining parts taken from reference TRBV5-1 and TRBJ2-1, reads KAGVTQTPRYLIKTRGQQVTLSCSPISGHRSVSWYQQTPGQGLQFLFEYFSETQRNKGNFPGRFSGRQFSNSRSEMNVSTLELGDSALYLCASSLTSGRVTYNEQFFGPGTRLTVL.

This chain joins TRBV5-1 and TRBJ2-7, with 7 bases lining up with TRBD1. CDR1 SGHRS and CDR2 YFSETQ come from the germline V gene. CDR3 length: 17 residues. With 1 base clipped from V and 0 bases from J, the junction kept 10 bases outside the gene matches. CDR3 nucleotides: TGCGCCAGCAGCTTGCGTCCCACCGGGACAGCCTCCTACGAGCAGTACTTC. Translated: CASSLRPTGTASYEQYF. The full variable domain, rest sourced from reference TRBV5-1 and TRBJ2-7, is KAGVTQTPRYLIKTRGQQVTLSCSPISGHRSVSWYQQTPGQGLQFLFEYFSETQRNKGNFPGRFSGRQFSNSRSEMNVSTLELGDSALYLCASSLRPTGTASYEQYFGPGTRLTVT.

The chain recombines TRBV2 with TRBJ2-3, with TRBD2 identical over 7 bases. CDR1 is SNHLY and CDR2 is FYNNEI in the germline V gene. With 8 bases clipped from V and 0 bases from J, the junction kept 8 bases outside the gene matches. The CDR3 has 15 amino acids. This CDR3 is CASATSYSSTDTQYF. The CDR3 region has the DNA TGTGCCAGCGCGACTAGCTATTCAAGCACAGATACGCAGTATTTT.